Listed below are T cell receptor beta chains from one sample, sequenced in a study of T cells in localized non-small cell lung cancer. Profiling relied on immunoSEQ multiplex PCR, and the TCRdb table lists in-frame clones only, not all of them. The table has about 59,000 clones, roughly 90% seen once. The material sequenced was peripheral blood, taken before any cancer treatment. The origin of the receptors is a man aged 40-75 years with stage I squamous cell lung carcinoma. CDR3s include the opening cysteine and the closing phenylalanine or tryptophan. The D gene is left open where the match is weak. Size is stated for part of the rows, as once, few or many counts, or as a class when the clone is expanded.

J gene,D gene,V gene,clone size,CDR3 protein,CDR3 DNA
TRBJ2-1,TRBD2,TRBV5-4,.,CASSSAGAADEQFF,TGTGCCAGCAGCTCAGCGGGAGCTGCCGATGAGCAGTTCTTC
TRBJ2-1,.,TRBV7-9,once,CASSFGINEQFF,TGTGCCAGCAGCTTCGGGATCAATGAGCAGTTCTTC
TRBJ1-5,.,TRBV6-6,few,CASSYGRGPAPQHF,TGTGCCAGCAGTTACGGGAGGGGACCCGCCCCCCAGCATTTT
TRBJ2-1,TRBD1,TRBV27,.,CASRFTGGNEQFF,TGTGCCAGCAGATTCACAGGGGGCAATGAGCAGTTCTTC
TRBJ2-3,TRBD2,TRBV4-3,.,CASSHISGSTDTQYF,TGCGCCAGCAGCCATATTAGCGGGAGCACAGATACGCAGTATTTT
TRBJ1-5,.,TRBV13,few,CASSDSRANQPQHF,TGTGCCAGCAGCGATTCCAGGGCAAATCAGCCCCAGCATTTT
TRBJ2-1,.,TRBV7-9,.,CASSPKFSRSSYNEQFF,TGTGCCAGCAGCCCAAAATTCTCAAGGAGCTCCTACAATGAGCAGTTCTTC
TRBJ2-7,.,TRBV2,once,CASSWDLTYEQYF,TGTGCCAGCAGTTGGGACCTGACCTACGAGCAGTACTTC
TRBJ2-7,.,TRBV9,once,CASSVDSWYEQYF,TGTGCCAGCAGCGTAGACAGTTGGTACGAGCAGTACTTC
TRBJ2-1,.,TRBV5-1,.,CASSLMGGNEQFF,TGCGCCAGCAGCTTGATGGGGGGCAATGAGCAGTTCTTC
TRBJ1-5,.,TRBV27,.,CASSPRPQPQHF,TGTGCCAGCAGTCCCAGGCCCCAGCCCCAGCATTTT
TRBJ1-4,.,TRBV9,.,CASSVDGYHEKLFF,TGTGCCAGCAGCGTAGACGGCTACCATGAAAAACTGTTTTTT
TRBJ1-1,.,TRBV18,.,CASSPDMEFTEAFF,TGTGCCAGCTCACCTGATATGGAGTTCACTGAAGCTTTCTTT
TRBJ2-2,TRBD2,TRBV7-8,.,CASSPLAGRASGELFF,TGTGCCAGCAGTCCACTAGCGGGACGGGCCTCCGGGGAGCTGTTTTTT
TRBJ1-5,.,TRBV30,.,CAWSTLEGNQPQHF,TGTGCCTGGAGTACCCTAGAGGGCAATCAGCCCCAGCATTTT
TRBJ2-7,.,TRBV6-6,once,CASSYQGTRRSYEQYF,TGTGCCAGCAGTTACCAGGGGACCCGGCGCTCCTACGAGCAGTACTTC
TRBJ2-5,TRBD1,TRBV5-4,.,CASSSRQGQETQYF,TGTGCCAGCAGCTCCCGACAGGGACAAGAGACCCAGTACTTC